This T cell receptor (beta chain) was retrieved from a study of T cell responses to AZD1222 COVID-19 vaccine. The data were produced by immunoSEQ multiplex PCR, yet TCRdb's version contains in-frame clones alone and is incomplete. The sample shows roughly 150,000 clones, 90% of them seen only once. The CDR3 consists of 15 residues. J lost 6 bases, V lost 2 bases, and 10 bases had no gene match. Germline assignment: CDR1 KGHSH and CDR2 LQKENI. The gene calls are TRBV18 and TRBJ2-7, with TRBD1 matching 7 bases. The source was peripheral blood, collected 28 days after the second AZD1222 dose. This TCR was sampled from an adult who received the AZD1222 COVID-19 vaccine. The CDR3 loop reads CASSPRDSIESEQYF. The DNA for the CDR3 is TGTGCCAGCTCACCAAGGGACAGTATCGAAAGCGAGCAGTACTTC.